Below, 6 T cell receptor beta chains from the same sample are listed, as sequenced in a study of OX40 agonist ivuxolimab in advanced cancers. TCRdb's table, derived via immunoSEQ multiplex PCR, lists solely in-frame clones and lacks some. The repertoire holds 80,000 to 130,000 clones, with approximately 90% as singletons. Sequenced material: CD4+ or CD8+ T cells sorted from blood, taken in a trial of the OX40 agonist ivuxolimab. These TCRs come from an adult with an advanced solid tumor such as melanoma, head and neck, liver or kidney cancer.

V usage is TRBV7-2 and J usage is TRBJ2-1; 15 bases are a match to TRBD2. The germline V gene encodes CDR1 SGHTA and CDR2 FQGNSA. The CDR3 runs 15 residues. Losses at the gene ends were 4 bases for V and 9 bases for J; bases not matched to a gene: 4. The CDR3, as DNA: TGTGCCAGCAGCTACGGACTAGCGGGAGGGGGTGAGCAGTTCTTC. This encodes CASSYGLAGGGEQFF.

This chain joins TRBV27 and TRBJ2-3; the D gene is possibly TRBD2 (6 bases). This CDR3 comprises 15 residues. Germline-derived CDR1 and CDR2 are MNHEY and SMNVEV (reference sequence). The V gene lost 2 bases and the J gene lost 4 bases, with 13 bases spanning the gap. The CDR3 DNA reads TGTGCCAGCAGTTTAGGAGGGGCGGGGCCAGATACGCAGTATTTT. It is translated as CASSLGGAGPDTQYF.

The V call is TRBV28, the J call TRBJ2-7; possible D gene TRBD2, 6 bases. This CDR3 contains 13 residues. Between the trimmed V and J ends, which lost 6 bases and 4 bases, there was a span of 13 bases. Germline CDR1 and CDR2: MDHEN and SYDVKM. DNA of the CDR3: TGTGCCAGCAGCTCTTGGGGGGTTTACGAGCAGTACTTC. It translates to CASSSWGVYEQYF.

The chain couples TRBV11-2 to TRBJ2-5, with a weak D call TRBD1 (6 bases). The CDR3 has 16 amino acids. Between the trimmed V and J ends, which lost 2 bases and 2 bases, there was a span of 15 bases. Germline V CDR1 and CDR2: SGHAT, FQNNGV. The CDR3 nucleotides read TGTGCCAGCAGCTTAAGGCGTGGGACACAGCAAGAGACCCAGTACTTC. Translated: CASSLRRGTQQETQYF.

J is TRBJ1-3 and V is TRBV28; the D is unclear. The CDR3 covers 17 residues. Germline assignment: CDR1 MDHEN and CDR2 SYDVKM. Trimming cost V 2 bases and J 0 bases, with 14 bases left between them. The CDR3 sequence: CASSLILGVVSGNTIYF. The DNA for the CDR3 is TGTGCCAGCAGTTTAATTCTGGGAGTGGTCTCTGGAAACACCATATATTTT. Supplemented by reference TRBV28 and TRBJ1-3, the full variable domain reads DVKVTQSSRYLVKRTGEKVFLECVQDMDHENMFWYRQDPGLGLRLIYFSYDVKMKEKGDIPEGYSVSREKKERFSLILESASTNQTSMYLCASSLILGVVSGNTIYFGEGSWLTVV.

This clone was detected only once. V is TRBV7-2 and J is TRBJ1-1; TRBD1 matches at 7 bases. Germline loops: CDR1 SGHTA, CDR2 FQGNSA. CDR3 length: 15 amino acids. With 0 bases clipped from V and 3 bases from J, the junction kept 4 bases outside the gene matches. The CDR3 DNA is TGTGCCAGCAGCTTAGCGACAGGGCGGGACACTGAAGCTTTCTTT. Its translation is CASSLATGRDTEAFF.